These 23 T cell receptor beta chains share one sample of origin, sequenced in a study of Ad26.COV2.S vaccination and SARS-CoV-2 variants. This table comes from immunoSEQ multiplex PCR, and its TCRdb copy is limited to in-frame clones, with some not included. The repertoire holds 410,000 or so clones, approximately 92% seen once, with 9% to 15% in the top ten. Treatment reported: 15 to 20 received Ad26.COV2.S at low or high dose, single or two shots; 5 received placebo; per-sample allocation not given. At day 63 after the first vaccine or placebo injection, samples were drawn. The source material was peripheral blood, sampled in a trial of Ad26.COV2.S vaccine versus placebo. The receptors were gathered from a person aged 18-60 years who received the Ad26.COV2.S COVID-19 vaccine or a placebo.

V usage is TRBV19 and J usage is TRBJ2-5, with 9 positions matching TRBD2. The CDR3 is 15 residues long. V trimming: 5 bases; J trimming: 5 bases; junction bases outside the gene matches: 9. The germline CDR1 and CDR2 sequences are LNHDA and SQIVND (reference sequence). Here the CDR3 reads CASSAKREVVETQYF. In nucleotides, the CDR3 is TGTGCCAGTAGTGCAAAGCGGGAGGTAGTGGAGACCCAGTACTTC.

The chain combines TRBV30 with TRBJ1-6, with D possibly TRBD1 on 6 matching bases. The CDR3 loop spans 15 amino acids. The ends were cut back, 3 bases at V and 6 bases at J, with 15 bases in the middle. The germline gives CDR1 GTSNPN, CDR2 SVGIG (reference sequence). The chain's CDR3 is CAWRGIQGGNSPLHF. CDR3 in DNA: TGTGCCTGGAGAGGTATACAGGGAGGTAATTCACCCCTCCACTTT.

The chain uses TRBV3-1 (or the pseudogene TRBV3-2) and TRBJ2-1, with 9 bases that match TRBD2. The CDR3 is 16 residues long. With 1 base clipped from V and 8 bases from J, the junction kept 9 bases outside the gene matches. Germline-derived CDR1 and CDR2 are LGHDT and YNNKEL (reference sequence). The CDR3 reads CASSQARAGGPHEQFF. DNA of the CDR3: TGTGCCAGCAGCCAAGCACGGGCGGGAGGGCCCCATGAGCAGTTCTTC.

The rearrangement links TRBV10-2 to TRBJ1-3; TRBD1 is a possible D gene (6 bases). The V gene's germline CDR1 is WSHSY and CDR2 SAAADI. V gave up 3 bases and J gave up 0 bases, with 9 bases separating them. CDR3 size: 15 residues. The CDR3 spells CASSEGGGSGNTIYF. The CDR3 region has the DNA TGCGCCAGCAGTGAAGGAGGGGGCTCTGGAAACACCATATATTTT.

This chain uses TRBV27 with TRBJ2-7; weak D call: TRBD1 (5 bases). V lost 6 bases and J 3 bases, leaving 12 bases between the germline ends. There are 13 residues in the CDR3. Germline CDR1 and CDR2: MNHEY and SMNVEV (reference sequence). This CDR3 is CASRGRVSYEQYF. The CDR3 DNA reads TGTGCCAGCAGGGGCAGGGTAAGCTACGAGCAGTACTTC.

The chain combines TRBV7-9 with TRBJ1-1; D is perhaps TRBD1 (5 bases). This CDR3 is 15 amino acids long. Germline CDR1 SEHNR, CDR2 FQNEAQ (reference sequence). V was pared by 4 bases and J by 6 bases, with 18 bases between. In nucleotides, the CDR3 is TGTGCCAGCAGCTCCCAAGGGGTTGTTGACGCTGAAGCTTTCTTT. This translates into CASSSQGVVDAEAFF.

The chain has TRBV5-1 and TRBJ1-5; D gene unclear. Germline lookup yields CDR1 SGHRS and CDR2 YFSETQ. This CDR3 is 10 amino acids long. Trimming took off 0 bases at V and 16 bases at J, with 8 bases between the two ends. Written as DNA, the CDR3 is TGCGCCAGCAGCTTGGTGGTAAAACATTTT. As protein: CASSLVVKHF.

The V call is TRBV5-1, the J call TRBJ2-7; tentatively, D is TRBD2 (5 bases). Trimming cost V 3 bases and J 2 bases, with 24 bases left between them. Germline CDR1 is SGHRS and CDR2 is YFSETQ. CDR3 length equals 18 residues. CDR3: CASSSSVDYHPSAYEQYF. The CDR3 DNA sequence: TGCGCCAGCAGCTCCTCAGTTGACTACCACCCTTCTGCCTACGAGCAGTACTTC.

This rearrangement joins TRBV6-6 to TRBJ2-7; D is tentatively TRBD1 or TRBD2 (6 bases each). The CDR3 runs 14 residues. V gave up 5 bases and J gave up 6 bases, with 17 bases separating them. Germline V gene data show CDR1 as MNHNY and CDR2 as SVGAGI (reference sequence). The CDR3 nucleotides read TGTGCCAGCAGTCCTTTAGGGGGTAGCGGCGAGCAGTACTTC. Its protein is CASSPLGGSGEQYF.

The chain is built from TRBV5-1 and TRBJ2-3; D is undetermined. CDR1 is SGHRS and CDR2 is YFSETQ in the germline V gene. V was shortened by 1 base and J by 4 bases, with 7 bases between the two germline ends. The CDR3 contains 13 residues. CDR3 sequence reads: CASSLYKADTQYF. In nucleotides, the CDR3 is TGCGCCAGCAGCTTGTATAAGGCAGATACGCAGTATTTT.

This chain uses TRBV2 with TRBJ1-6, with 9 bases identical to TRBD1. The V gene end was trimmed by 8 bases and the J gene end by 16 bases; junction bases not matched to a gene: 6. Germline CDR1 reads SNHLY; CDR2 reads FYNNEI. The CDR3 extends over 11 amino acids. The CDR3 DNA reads TGTGCCAGCCTACAGGGGGCTTCGCTCCACTTT. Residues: CASLQGASLHF.

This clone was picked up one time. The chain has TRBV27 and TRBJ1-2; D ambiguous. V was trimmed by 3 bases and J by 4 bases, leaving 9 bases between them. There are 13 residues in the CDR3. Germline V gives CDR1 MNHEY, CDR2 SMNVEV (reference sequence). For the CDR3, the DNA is TGTGCCAGCAGTTTTCTTTCCTCCTATGGCTACACCTTC. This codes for CASSFLSSYGYTF.

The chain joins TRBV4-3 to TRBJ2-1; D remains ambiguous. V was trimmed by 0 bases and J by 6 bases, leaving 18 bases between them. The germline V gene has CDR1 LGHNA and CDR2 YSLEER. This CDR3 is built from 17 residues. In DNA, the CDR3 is TGCGCCAGCAGCCAAGATCGGGCTACTGTGGGTCTCAATGAGCAGTTCTTC. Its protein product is CASSQDRATVGLNEQFF.

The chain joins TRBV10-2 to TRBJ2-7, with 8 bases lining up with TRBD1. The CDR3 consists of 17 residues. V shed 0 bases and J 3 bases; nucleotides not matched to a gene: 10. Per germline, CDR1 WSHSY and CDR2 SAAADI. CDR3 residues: CASSESVGRGQIYEQYF. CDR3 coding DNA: TGCGCCAGCAGTGAGTCTGTAGGCAGGGGGCAGATCTACGAGCAGTACTTC.

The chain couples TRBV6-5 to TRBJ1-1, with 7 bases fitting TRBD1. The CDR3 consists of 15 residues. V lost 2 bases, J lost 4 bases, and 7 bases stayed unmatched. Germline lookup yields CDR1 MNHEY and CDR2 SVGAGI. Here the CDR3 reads CASSYAGTAGTEAFF. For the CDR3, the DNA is TGTGCCAGCAGTTACGCCGGGACAGCAGGCACTGAAGCTTTCTTT.

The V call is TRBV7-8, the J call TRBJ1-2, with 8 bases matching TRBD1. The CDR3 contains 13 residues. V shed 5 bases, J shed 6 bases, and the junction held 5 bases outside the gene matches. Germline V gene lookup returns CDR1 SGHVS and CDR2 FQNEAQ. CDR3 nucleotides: TGTGCCAGCAGCCCGGACAGGGTCGATGGCTACACCTTC. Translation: CASSPDRVDGYTF.

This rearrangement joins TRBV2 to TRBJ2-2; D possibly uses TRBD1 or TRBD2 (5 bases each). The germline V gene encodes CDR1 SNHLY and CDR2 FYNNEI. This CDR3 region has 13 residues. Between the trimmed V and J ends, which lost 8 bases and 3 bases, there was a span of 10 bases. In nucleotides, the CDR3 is TGTGCCAGCTCAACGGGACACACCGGGGAGCTGTTTTTT. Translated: CASSTGHTGELFF.

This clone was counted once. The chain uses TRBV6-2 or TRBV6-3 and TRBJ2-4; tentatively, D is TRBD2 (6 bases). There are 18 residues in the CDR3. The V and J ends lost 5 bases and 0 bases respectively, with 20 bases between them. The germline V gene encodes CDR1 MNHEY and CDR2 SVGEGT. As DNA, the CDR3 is TGTGCCAGCAGTCCACGCATTGGTCGGGAGAGAGCCAAAAACATTCAGTACTTC. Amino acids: CASSPRIGRERAKNIQYF.

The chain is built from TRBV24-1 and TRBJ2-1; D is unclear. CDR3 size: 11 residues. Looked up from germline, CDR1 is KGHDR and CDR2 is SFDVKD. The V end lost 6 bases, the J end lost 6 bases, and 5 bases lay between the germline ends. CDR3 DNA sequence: TGTGCCACCAGTCTTTCCAATGAGCAGTTCTTC. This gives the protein CATSLSNEQFF.

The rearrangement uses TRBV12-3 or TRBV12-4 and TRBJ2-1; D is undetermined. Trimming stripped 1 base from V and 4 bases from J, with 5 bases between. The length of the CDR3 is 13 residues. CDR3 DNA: TGTGCCAGCAGTTTAGGCCGTTACAATGAGCAGTTCTTC. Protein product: CASSLGRYNEQFF.

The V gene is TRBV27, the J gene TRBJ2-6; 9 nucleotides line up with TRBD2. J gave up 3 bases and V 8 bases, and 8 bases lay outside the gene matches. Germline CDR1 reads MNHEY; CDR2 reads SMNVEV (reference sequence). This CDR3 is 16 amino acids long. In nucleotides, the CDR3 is TGTGCCAGCGGTATGTTACTAGCGGGTGGGGCCAACGTCCTGACTTTC. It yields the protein CASGMLLAGGANVLTF. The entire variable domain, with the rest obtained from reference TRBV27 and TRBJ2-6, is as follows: EAQVTQNPRYLITVTGKKLTVTCSQNMNHEYMSWYRQDPGLGLRQIYYSMNVEVTDKGDVPEGYKVSRKEKRNFPLILESPSPNQTSLYFCASGMLLAGGANVLTFGAGSRLTVL.

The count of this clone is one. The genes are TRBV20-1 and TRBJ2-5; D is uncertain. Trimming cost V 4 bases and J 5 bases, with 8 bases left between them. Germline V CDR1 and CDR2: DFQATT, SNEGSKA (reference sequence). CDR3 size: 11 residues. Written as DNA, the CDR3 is TGCAGTGCTAAATATAGGGAGACCCAGTACTTC. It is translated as CSAKYRETQYF.

In DNA, the CDR3 is TGTGCCAGCAGTTACAACCAGGGCAACATTCAGTACTTC. This gives the protein CASSYNQGNIQYF. V and J are TRBV6-6 and TRBJ2-4, with D perhaps TRBD1 (5 bases). Germline V gene sequence: CDR1 MNHNY, CDR2 SVGAGI (reference sequence). Trimming pared 2 bases from V and 7 bases from J, leaving 9 bases between. This CDR3 is built from 13 residues.